Shown below are 12 T cell receptor beta chains from a single sample sequenced in a study of immune evolution from preneoplasia to lung adenocarcinoma. Only in-frame clones appear in the TCRdb table, and some are missing; sequencing was by immunoSEQ multiplex PCR. Of thousands of clones listed, 65% to 90% are singletons. The sample was FFPE invasive lung adenocarcinoma tissue. The receptors originated from a person in their fifties or sixties with lung adenocarcinoma.

This sequence joins TRBV6-5 and TRBJ2-7; D is uncertain. V lost 6 bases and J 3 bases, leaving 9 bases between the germline ends. The CDR3 contains 12 residues. Germline-derived CDR1 and CDR2 are MNHEY and SVGAGI. CDR3 DNA sequence: TGTGCCAGCAGCTCCGTAGGCTACGAGCAGTACTTC. This sequence encodes CASSSVGYEQYF.

This clone was detected once. The chain uses TRBV2 and TRBJ1-6; 11 nucleotides match TRBD1. The CDR3 totals 15 residues. CDR1 SNHLY and CDR2 FYNNEI come from the germline V gene. V shed 8 bases and J 6 bases; nucleotides not matched to a gene: 6. CDR3 loop: CASRGQGDGNSPLHF. The CDR3 nucleotides read TGTGCCAGCCGGGGACAGGGGGACGGTAATTCACCCCTCCACTTT.

This rearrangement joins TRBV9 to TRBJ2-3; no firm D call. The CDR3 covers 13 residues. Germline V gives CDR1 SGDLS, CDR2 YYNGEE. With 0 bases removed from V and 6 bases from J, the gap between germline ends came to 8 bases. CDR3 amino acids: CASSVDQEDTQYF. For the CDR3, the DNA is TGTGCCAGCAGCGTAGACCAGGAGGATACGCAGTATTTT. Supplemented by reference TRBV9 and TRBJ2-3, the full variable domain reads DSGVTQTPKHLITATGQRVTLRCSPRSGDLSVYWYQQSLDQGLQFLIQYYNGEERAKGNILERFSAQQFPDLHSELNLSSLELGDSALYFCASSVDQEDTQYFGPGTRLTVL.

CDR3 sequence reads: CASSRDDANSPLHF. CDR3 DNA sequence: TGTGCCAGCAGCCGAGACGACGCCAATTCACCCCTCCACTTT. The chain carries TRBV6-4 and TRBJ1-6; D uncertain. Germline CDR1 MRHNA, CDR2 SNTAGT. Trimming shortened V by 6 bases and J by 7 bases, and 13 bases separated the two germline ends. The CDR3 extends over 14 amino acids.

The chain uses TRBV9 and TRBJ2-7; no definite D call. Germline CDR1 SGDLS, CDR2 YYNGEE. The ends were cut back, 4 bases at V and 4 bases at J, with 12 bases in the middle. CDR3 size: 13 residues. The CDR3 DNA sequence: TGTGCCAGCAGCCCACCACGAGGATACGAGCAGTACTTC. Translated, it gives CASSPPRGYEQYF.

This chain connects TRBV27 to TRBJ2-7; D is perhaps TRBD2 (6 bases). V shed 5 bases and J shed 2 bases, with 13 bases lying between them. CDR3 size: 14 residues. Germline V lookup: CDR1 MNHEY, CDR2 SMNVEV (reference sequence). DNA for the CDR3: TGTGCCAGCAGTAATCCGGGACTGCCCTACGAGCAGTACTTC. This sequence encodes CASSNPGLPYEQYF.

This clone was observed a few times. The V call is TRBV4-1, the J call TRBJ2-5, with TRBD1 matching 9 bases. Germline values: CDR1 MGHRA, CDR2 YSYEKL. V dropped 1 base and J dropped 1; count of bases not matched to a gene: 7. This CDR3 comprises 17 residues. In DNA form, the CDR3 reads TGCGCCAGCAGCCAAGGATTGGCACAGGGGGCCCAAGAGACCCAGTACTTC. Translating gives CASSQGLAQGAQETQYF.

This clone was seen a few times. This chain connects TRBV11-2 to TRBJ2-5; 10 bases align to TRBD1. With 4 bases clipped from V and 5 bases from J, the junction kept 7 bases outside the gene matches. The germline V gene has CDR1 SGHAT and CDR2 FQNNGV. CDR3 length: 15 amino acids. The CDR3 nucleotides read TGTGCCAGCAGCTCCGACAGGGGGCACGGGGAGACCCAGTACTTC. Translating gives CASSSDRGHGETQYF.

The chain couples TRBV5-1 to TRBJ2-7; 12 bases align to TRBD2. V was clipped by 3 bases and J by 5 bases; unmatched bases: 3. The CDR3 is 14 residues long. Germline CDR1 and CDR2: SGHRS and YFSETQ. The DNA of the CDR3 is TGCGCCAGCAGCTCTAGCGGGAGGGCGGACGAGCAGTACTTC. It encodes CASSSSGRADEQYF.

This clone was picked up one time. This sequence joins TRBV5-6 and TRBJ2-5; TRBD1 might be the D (7 bases). From germline, CDR1 is SGHDT and CDR2 YYEEEE. This CDR3 spans 14 amino acids. With 3 bases removed from V and 9 bases from J, the gap between germline ends came to 18 bases. The DNA for the CDR3 is TGTGCCAGCAGCTGGTTTGGAGGGGGCGCGGCCCAGTACTTC. Its protein product is CASSWFGGGAAQYF.

J is TRBJ1-1 and V is TRBV2; D possibly corresponds to TRBD1 (6 bases). This CDR3 is built from 13 residues. V lost 9 bases, J lost 2 bases, and 13 bases lay in between. Germline CDR1 reads SNHLY; CDR2 reads FYNNEI. The CDR3 protein is CARVGQQNTEAFF. CDR3 DNA sequence: TGTGCCAGAGTCGGACAGCAAAACACTGAAGCTTTCTTT.

This sequence joins TRBV9 and TRBJ2-1; D is uncertain. Germline loops: CDR1 SGDLS, CDR2 YYNGEE. The CDR3 totals 16 residues. Trimming left V 3 bases short and J 0 bases short, with 13 bases between. The CDR3 DNA reads TGTGCCAGCAGCGATTTACACCGATCCTCCTACAATGAGCAGTTCTTC. It codes for CASSDLHRSSYNEQFF.